This T cell receptor (beta chain) was retrieved from a study of identifying expanded T cells in peripheral blood. A note on this clone: The antigen remains undetermined.

General study findings and limits: Across healthy donors, higher total template counts meant significantly greater roughly two-week count variance.

Here immunoSEQ multiplex PCR was the method, and the copy in TCRdb shows in-frame clones only, minus some. The sample carries 90,000 or so clones, about 88% recorded once. The sequenced sample was blood. The TCR comes from a person aged 18 to 75 in good health.

CDR3 in DNA: TGCGCCAGCAGCCAAGATGTCGGTCAGGGAGAGGATGAGCAGTTCTTC. Translated: CASSQDVGQGEDEQFF. The J gene is TRBJ2-1, the V gene TRBV4-3, with D perhaps matching TRBD1 or TRBD2 (5 bases each). Trimming took 0 bases from V and 8 from J, leaving 17 bases between them. Germline V gene data show CDR1 as LGHNA and CDR2 as YSLEER. The CDR3 has 16 residues.